The 20 T cell receptor beta chains below come from one sample, sequenced in a study of OX40 agonist ivuxolimab in advanced cancers. Here immunoSEQ multiplex PCR was the method, and the copy in TCRdb shows in-frame clones only, minus some. The sample lists around 35,000 clones, around four fifths seen once, with approximately 37% in the top ten. The starting material was CD4+ or CD8+ T cells sorted from blood, obtained in a trial of the OX40 agonist ivuxolimab. These receptors were collected from an adult with an advanced solid tumor such as melanoma, head and neck, liver or kidney cancer.

Concerning this clone: The junction shows a germline mismatch at one end, possibly a read error. This chain joins TRBV7-9 and TRBJ2-5, with D maybe TRBD2 (6 bases). The CDR3 contains 12 residues. CDR1 is SEHNR, CDR2 FQNEAQ, per germline (reference sequence). The CDR3 protein is CASRSTSSVKDF. The CDR3 nucleotides are TGTGCCAGCAGGTCCACCTCTAGCGTCAAGGACTTC.

J is TRBJ2-7 and V is TRBV2; D unclear. V shed 1 base and J shed 1 base, with 5 bases lying between them. The CDR3 is 13 amino acids. Germline V gene sequence: CDR1 SNHLY, CDR2 FYNNEI. The CDR3: CASSEDLSYEQYF. CDR3 sequence (DNA): TGTGCCAGCAGTGAAGACTTGTCCTACGAGCAGTACTTC. Combining the CDR3 with reference TRBV2 and TRBJ2-7 gives the whole variable domain EPEVTQTPSHQVTQMGQEVILRCVPISNHLYFYWYRQILGQKVEFLVSFYNNEISEKSEIFDDQFSVERPDGSNFTLKIRSTKLEDSAMYFCASSEDLSYEQYFGPGTRLTVT.

The chain employs TRBV5-8 and TRBJ2-7, with TRBD1 matching over 9 bases. J lost 5 bases, V lost 4 bases, and 10 bases had no gene match. Germline CDR1 and CDR2: SGHTS and YDEGEE. This CDR3 comprises 15 residues. CDR3 residues: CASSIPGQGNNEQYF. The DNA of the CDR3 is TGTGCCAGCAGCATACCCGGACAGGGGAATAACGAGCAGTACTTC.

This clone was seen a single time. The CDR3 DNA reads TGCGCCAGCAGCTTGGTCTCCGGGACTAGCGTCCCCGGGGAGCTGTTTTTT. It yields the protein CASSLVSGTSVPGELFF. This chain uses TRBV5-1 with TRBJ2-2; the match to TRBD2 covers 10 bases. This CDR3 has 17 residues. Losses at the gene ends were 0 bases for V and 6 bases for J; bases not matched to a gene: 8. CDR1 and CDR2 (germline): SGHRS, YFSETQ.

The V call is TRBV7-9, the J call TRBJ1-1; a weak D match, TRBD1 (6 bases). CDR3 length: 12 amino acids. The V gene's germline CDR1 is SEHNR and CDR2 FQNEAQ (reference sequence). V gave up 0 bases and J gave up 8 bases, with 7 bases separating them. The CDR3 reads CASSLAGQEAFF. As DNA, the CDR3 is TGTGCCAGCAGCTTAGCAGGACAGGAAGCTTTCTTT.

The V and J genes are TRBV7-2 and TRBJ2-7; unclear D gene. The CDR3 runs 12 residues. Germline lookup yields CDR1 SGHTA and CDR2 FQGNSA. The V end lost 3 bases, the J end lost 7 bases, and 10 bases lay between the germline ends. The CDR3 bases are TGTGCCAGCAGCTTGCGCCAGAGGGAGCAGTACTTC. It yields the protein CASSLRQREQYF.

In DNA form, the CDR3 reads TGTGCCAGCAGCTTGGCGGGGGGACGGACAGATACGCAGTATTTT. Translation: CASSLAGGRTDTQYF. This rearrangement joins TRBV11-2 to TRBJ2-3; 8 bases align to TRBD2. J gave up 3 bases and V 3 bases, and 5 bases lay outside the gene matches. The CDR3 spans 15 residues. Germline values: CDR1 SGHAT, CDR2 FQNNGV.

The V gene is TRBV19, the J gene TRBJ2-7, with no clear D. Germline loops: CDR1 LNHDA, CDR2 SQIVND (reference sequence). Trimming took 7 bases from V and 1 from J, leaving 17 bases between them. The CDR3 contains 15 residues. CDR3 in amino acids: CASKGSGRLSYEQYF. The CDR3 DNA is TGTGCCAGTAAAGGGTCCGGACGGTTGTCCTACGAGCAGTACTTC.

The V gene is TRBV5-6, the J gene TRBJ2-3; the D gene is possibly TRBD1 (6 bases). CDR1 and CDR2 (germline): SGHDT, YYEEEE. Between the trimmed V and J ends, which lost 1 base and 4 bases, there was a span of 13 bases. This CDR3 has 15 amino acids. The CDR3, as DNA: TGTGCCAGCAGCTTGACCAGGGGAGTCGCAGATACGCAGTATTTT. Translation: CASSLTRGVADTQYF.

The chain recombines TRBV18 with TRBJ2-7; tentative D call: TRBD2 (6 bases). CDR3 length: 14 amino acids. With 0 bases removed from V and 3 bases from J, the gap between germline ends came to 9 bases. Germline V gene sequence: CDR1 KGHSH, CDR2 LQKENI. The CDR3 DNA is TGTGCCAGCTCACCACCGGGAGGATTCTACGAGCAGTACTTC. Its protein product is CASSPPGGFYEQYF.

The chain is built from TRBV6-4 and TRBJ1-5; D might be TRBD1 (5 bases). The CDR3 has 15 residues. V lost 4 bases, J lost 2 bases, and 12 bases lay in between. The germline CDR1 and CDR2 sequences are MRHNA and SNTAGT. The CDR3 DNA is TGTGCCAGCAGTGCTCAAGGAGGGGGCAATCAGCCCCAGCATTTT. Translated: CASSAQGGGNQPQHF.

The chain carries TRBV5-1 and TRBJ2-5, with TRBD2 identical over 8 bases. V shed 5 bases, J shed 2 bases, and the junction held 2 bases outside the gene matches. Germline CDR1 reads SGHRS; CDR2 reads YFSETQ. The CDR3 runs 13 residues. DNA of the CDR3: TGCGCCAGCAGACTAGCGGTACAAGAGACCCAGTACTTC. Its translation: CASRLAVQETQYF.

This clone was recorded a few times. J is TRBJ2-2 and V is TRBV13; 7 bases line up with TRBD2. The J segment lost 6 bases and the V segment lost 5 bases, leaving 12 bases of the junction unmatched. This CDR3 region has 16 residues. The germline CDR1 and CDR2 sequences are PRHDT and FYEKMQ (reference sequence). The CDR3 spells CASSPPTEGRAGELFF. The CDR3 DNA reads as TGTGCCAGCAGCCCGCCGACGGAGGGGAGGGCCGGGGAGCTGTTTTTT.

V and J are TRBV11-3 and TRBJ2-2; 12 bases match TRBD2. Per germline, CDR1 SGHNT and CDR2 YENEEA. J was trimmed by 4 bases and V by 5 bases; bases with no gene match: 2. The CDR3 is 15 amino acids. CDR3 in amino acids: CASSLLAGGTGELFF. Here the CDR3 DNA reads TGTGCCAGCAGCCTACTAGCGGGAGGCACCGGGGAGCTGTTTTTT.

This chain joins TRBV30 and TRBJ1-4; 7 bases align to TRBD1. CDR1 is GTSNPN, CDR2 SVGIG, per germline (reference sequence). This CDR3 has 14 residues. With 3 bases clipped from V and 8 bases from J, the junction kept 9 bases outside the gene matches. The CDR3, as DNA: TGTGCCTGGAGCGGGGACAGAACAAGAGAAAAACTGTTTTTT. Amino acid sequence: CAWSGDRTREKLFF.

In DNA form, the CDR3 reads TGTGCCTGGAAAAGGACAGCAGGCTACACCTTC. It codes for CAWKRTAGYTF. This rearrangement joins TRBV30 to TRBJ1-2, with a possible D match to TRBD1 (6 bases). Trimming took 4 bases from V and 8 from J, leaving 11 bases between them. Germline V gene lookup returns CDR1 GTSNPN and CDR2 SVGIG (reference sequence). The CDR3 covers 11 residues.

The rearrangement links TRBV9 to TRBJ2-1; 13 bases are shared with TRBD2. Looked up from germline, CDR1 is SGDLS and CDR2 is YYNGEE. With 2 bases clipped from V and 8 bases from J, the junction kept 7 bases outside the gene matches. The CDR3 runs to 16 residues. CDR3 DNA: TGTGCCAGCAGCGTCGCCGGGACTAGCGGGGTGTATGAGCAGTTCTTC. Amino acid sequence: CASSVAGTSGVYEQFF.

The genes are TRBV25-1 and TRBJ2-3; perhaps TRBD2 as D (5 bases). Germline values: CDR1 MGHDK, CDR2 SYGVNS. CDR3 length equals 14 residues. V lost 7 bases and J 1 base, leaving 12 bases between the germline ends. CDR3 bases: TGTGCCAGCACGGACTTTTCCCGCACAGATACGCAGTATTTT. Translating gives CASTDFSRTDTQYF.

V is TRBV6-5 and J is TRBJ1-5; D is ambiguous. The germline gives CDR1 MNHEY, CDR2 SVGAGI. The CDR3 has 13 amino acids. Trimming took off 3 bases at V and 4 bases at J, with 7 bases between the two ends. CDR3 in DNA: TGTGCCAGCAGTTATGACAAGAATCAGCCCCAGCATTTT. Encoded protein: CASSYDKNQPQHF.

V usage is TRBV2 and J usage is TRBJ2-5; a weak D match, TRBD2 (6 bases). V was shortened by 8 bases and J by 7 bases, with 17 bases between the two germline ends. CDR1 is SNHLY and CDR2 is FYNNEI in the germline V gene. There are 13 residues in the CDR3. The CDR3 is CASGSQSGGTQYF. CDR3 bases: TGTGCCAGCGGAAGTCAGTCCGGGGGGACCCAGTACTTC.